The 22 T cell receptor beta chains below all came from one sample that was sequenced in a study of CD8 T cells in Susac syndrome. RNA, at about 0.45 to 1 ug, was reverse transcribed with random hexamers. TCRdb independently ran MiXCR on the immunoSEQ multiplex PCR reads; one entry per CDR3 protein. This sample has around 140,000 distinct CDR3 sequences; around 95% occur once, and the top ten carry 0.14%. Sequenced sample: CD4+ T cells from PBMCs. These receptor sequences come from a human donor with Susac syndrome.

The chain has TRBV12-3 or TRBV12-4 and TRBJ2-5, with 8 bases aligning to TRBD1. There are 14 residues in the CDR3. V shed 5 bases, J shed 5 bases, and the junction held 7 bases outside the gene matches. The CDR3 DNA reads TGTGCCAGCAGTCGACAGGGGTTTTTGGAGACCCAGTACTTC. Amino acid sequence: CASSRQGFLETQYF.

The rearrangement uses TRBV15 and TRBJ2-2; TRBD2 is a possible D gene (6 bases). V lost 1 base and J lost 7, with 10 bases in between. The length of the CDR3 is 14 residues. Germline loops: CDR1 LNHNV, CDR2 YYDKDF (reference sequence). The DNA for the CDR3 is TGTGCCACCAGCAGAGTTGGGGGGATCGGGGAGCTGTTTTTT. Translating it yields CATSRVGGIGELFF.

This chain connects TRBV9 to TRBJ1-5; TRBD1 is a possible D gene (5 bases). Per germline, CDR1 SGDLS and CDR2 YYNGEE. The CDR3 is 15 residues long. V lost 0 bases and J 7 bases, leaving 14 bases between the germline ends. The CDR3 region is CASSVGDRGSQPQHF. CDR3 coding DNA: TGTGCCAGCAGCGTAGGGGACCGGGGGAGCCAGCCCCAGCATTTT.

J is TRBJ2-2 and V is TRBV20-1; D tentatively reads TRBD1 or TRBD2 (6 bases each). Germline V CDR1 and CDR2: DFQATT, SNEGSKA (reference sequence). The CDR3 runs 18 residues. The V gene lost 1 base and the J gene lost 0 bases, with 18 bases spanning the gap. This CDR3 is CSARVNAWGATNTGELFF. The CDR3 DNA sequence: TGCAGTGCTAGAGTCAACGCTTGGGGGGCTACGAACACCGGGGAGCTGTTTTTT.

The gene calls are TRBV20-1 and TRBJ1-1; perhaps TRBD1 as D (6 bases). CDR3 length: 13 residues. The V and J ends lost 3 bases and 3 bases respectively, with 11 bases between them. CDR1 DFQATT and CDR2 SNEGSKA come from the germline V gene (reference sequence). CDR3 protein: CSASSDRHTEAFF. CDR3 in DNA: TGCAGTGCTAGTTCTGACAGGCACACTGAAGCTTTCTTT.

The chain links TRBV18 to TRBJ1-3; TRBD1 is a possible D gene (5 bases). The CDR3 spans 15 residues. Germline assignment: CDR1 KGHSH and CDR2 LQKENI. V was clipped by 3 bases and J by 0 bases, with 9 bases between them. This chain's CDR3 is CASSPSGGSGNTIYF. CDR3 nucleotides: TGTGCCAGCTCACCGTCCGGGGGCTCTGGAAACACCATATATTTT.

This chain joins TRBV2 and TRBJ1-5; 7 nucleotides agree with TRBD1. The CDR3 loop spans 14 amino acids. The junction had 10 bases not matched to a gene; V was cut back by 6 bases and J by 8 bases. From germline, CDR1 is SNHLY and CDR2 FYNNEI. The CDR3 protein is CASSQRTGTEPQHF. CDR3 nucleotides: TGTGCCAGCAGCCAGCGGACAGGAACGGAGCCCCAGCATTTT.

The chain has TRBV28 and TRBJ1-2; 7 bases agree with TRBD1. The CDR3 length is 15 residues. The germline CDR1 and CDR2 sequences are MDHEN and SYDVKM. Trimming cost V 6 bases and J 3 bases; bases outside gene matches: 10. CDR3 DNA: TGTGCCAGCAGCCCCATAGGGACAGAAGACTATGGCTACACCTTC. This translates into CASSPIGTEDYGYTF.

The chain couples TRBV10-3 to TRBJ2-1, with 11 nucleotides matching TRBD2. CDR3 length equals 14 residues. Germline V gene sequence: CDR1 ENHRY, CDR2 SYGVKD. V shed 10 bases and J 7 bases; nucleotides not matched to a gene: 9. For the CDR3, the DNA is TGTGCCACCTTAGCGGGAGGGCCTTGGAATGAGCAGTTCTTC. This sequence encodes CATLAGGPWNEQFF.

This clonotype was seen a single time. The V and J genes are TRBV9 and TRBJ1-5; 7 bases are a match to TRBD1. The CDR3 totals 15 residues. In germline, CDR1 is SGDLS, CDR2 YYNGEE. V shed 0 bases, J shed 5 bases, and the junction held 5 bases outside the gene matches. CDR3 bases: TGTGCCAGCAGCGTAGGCCCAGGGGGTGATCAGCCCCAGCATTTT. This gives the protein CASSVGPGGDQPQHF.

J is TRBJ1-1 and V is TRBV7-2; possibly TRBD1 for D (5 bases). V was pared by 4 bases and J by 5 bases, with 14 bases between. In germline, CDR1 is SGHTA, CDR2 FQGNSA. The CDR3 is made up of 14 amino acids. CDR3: CASSSYGGGTEAFF. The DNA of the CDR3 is TGTGCCAGCAGCTCCTACGGGGGGGGTACTGAAGCTTTCTTT. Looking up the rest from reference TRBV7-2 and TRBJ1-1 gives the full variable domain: GAGVSQSPSNKVTEKGKDVELRCDPISGHTALYWYRQSLGQGLEFLIYFQGNSAPDKSGLPSDRFSAERTGGSVSTLTIQRTQQEDSAVYLCASSSYGGGTEAFFGQGTRLTVV.

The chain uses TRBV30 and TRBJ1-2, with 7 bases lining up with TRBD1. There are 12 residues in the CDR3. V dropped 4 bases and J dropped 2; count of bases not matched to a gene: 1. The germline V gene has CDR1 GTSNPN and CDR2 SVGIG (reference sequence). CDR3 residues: CAWNRGNYGYTF. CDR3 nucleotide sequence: TGTGCCTGGAACAGGGGCAACTATGGCTACACCTTC.

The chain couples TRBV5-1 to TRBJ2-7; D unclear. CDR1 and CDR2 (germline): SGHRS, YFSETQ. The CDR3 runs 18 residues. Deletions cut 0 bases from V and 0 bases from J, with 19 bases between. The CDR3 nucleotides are TGCGCCAGCAGCTTGGCCCCAACAAAGACGGGCAACTCCTACGAGCAGTACTTC. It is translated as CASSLAPTKTGNSYEQYF.

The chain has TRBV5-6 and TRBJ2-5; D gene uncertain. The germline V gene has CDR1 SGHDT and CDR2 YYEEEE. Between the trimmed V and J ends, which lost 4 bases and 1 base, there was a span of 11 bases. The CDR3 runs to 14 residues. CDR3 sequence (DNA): TGTGCCAGCAGCCTTATCGACTCCCAAGAGACCCAGTACTTC. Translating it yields CASSLIDSQETQYF.

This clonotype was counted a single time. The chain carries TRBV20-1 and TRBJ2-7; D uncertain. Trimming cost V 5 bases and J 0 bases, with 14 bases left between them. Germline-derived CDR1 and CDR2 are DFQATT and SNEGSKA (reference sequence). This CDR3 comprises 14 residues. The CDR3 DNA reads TGCAGTGCTCGAGGCAGTGCAGCCTCCTACGAGCAGTACTTC. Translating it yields CSARGSAASYEQYF.

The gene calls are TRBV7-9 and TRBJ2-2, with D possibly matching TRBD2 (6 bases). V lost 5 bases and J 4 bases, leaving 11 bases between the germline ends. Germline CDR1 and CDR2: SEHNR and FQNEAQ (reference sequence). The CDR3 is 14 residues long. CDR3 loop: CASSAGKGTGELFF. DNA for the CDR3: TGTGCCAGCAGCGCGGGGAAAGGCACCGGGGAGCTGTTTTTT.

The CDR3 DNA reads as TGTGCCAGCAGATCCGGGACCTCGGGAGACTACAATGAGCAGTTCTTC. Protein product: CASRSGTSGDYNEQFF. The chain is built from TRBV6-1 and TRBJ2-1; D might be TRBD2 (6 bases). V shed 6 bases and J shed 3 bases, with 18 bases lying between them. This CDR3 region has 16 residues. Germline lookup yields CDR1 MNHNS and CDR2 SASEGT.

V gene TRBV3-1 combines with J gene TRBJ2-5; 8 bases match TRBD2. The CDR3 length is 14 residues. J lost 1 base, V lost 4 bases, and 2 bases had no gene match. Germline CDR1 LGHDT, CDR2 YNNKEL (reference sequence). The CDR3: CASSLGTSQETQYF. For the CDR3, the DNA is TGTGCCAGCAGCCTCGGGACTAGCCAAGAGACCCAGTACTTC.

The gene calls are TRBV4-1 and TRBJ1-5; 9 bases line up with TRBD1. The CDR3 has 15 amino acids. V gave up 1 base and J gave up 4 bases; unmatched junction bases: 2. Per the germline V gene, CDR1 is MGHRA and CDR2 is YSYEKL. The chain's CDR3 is CASSQAGTGNQPQHF. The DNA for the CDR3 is TGCGCCAGCAGCCAAGCAGGGACAGGGAATCAGCCCCAGCATTTT.

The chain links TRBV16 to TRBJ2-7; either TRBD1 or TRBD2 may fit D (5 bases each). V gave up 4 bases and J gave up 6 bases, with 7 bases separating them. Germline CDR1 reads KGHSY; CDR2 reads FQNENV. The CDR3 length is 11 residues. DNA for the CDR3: TGTGCCAGCAGCCGGGACGGCGAGCAGTACTTC. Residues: CASSRDGEQYF.

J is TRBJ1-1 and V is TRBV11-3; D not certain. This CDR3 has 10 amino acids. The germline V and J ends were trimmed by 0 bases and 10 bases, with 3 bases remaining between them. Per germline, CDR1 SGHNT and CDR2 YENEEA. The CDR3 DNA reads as TGTGCCAGCAGCTTAGAGATAGCTTTCTTT. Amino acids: CASSLEIAFF.

The CDR3 protein is CSSGDNTEAFF. The CDR3 DNA is TGCAGTTCCGGGGACAACACTGAAGCTTTCTTT. The chain has TRBV20-1 and TRBJ1-1, with D perhaps matching TRBD1 (5 bases). Germline values: CDR1 DFQATT, CDR2 SNEGSKA (reference sequence). The CDR3 runs 11 residues. The ends were cut back, 8 bases at V and 2 bases at J, with 9 bases in the middle.